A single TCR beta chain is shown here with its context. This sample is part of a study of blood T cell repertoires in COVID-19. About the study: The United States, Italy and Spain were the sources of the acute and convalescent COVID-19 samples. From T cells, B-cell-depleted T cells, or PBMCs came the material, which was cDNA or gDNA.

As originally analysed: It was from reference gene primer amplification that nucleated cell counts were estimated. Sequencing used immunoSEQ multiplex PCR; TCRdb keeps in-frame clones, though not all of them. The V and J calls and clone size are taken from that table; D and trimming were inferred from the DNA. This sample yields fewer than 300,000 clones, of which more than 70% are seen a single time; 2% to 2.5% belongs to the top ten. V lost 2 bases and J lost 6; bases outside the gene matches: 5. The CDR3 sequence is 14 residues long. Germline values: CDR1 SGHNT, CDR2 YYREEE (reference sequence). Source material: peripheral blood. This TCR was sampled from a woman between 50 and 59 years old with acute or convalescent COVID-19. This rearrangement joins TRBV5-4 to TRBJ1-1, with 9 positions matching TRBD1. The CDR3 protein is CASSLIQGAAEAFF. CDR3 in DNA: TGTGCCAGCAGCTTAATACAGGGGGCAGCTGAAGCTTTCTTT.